The TCR beta chain under discussion was sequenced for a study of spatial heterogeneity in lung cancer. Background on the study: Fewer alpha-chain than beta-chain sequences were consistently detected.

The ends lost 5 bases at V and 0 bases at J; junction bases unmatched: 4. CDR3 length: 14 amino acids. Per the germline V gene, CDR1 is SGHAT and CDR2 is FQNNGV. The sample holds many counts of this clonotype. Its antigen is not identified. Study observations and caveats: At resection, ubiquitous expanded tumor TCRs appeared in blood more than at follow-up.

Unique molecular identifiers tagged every individual TCR cDNA molecule. TCRdb reprocessed the 5' RACE reads with MiXCR, giving one entry per CDR3 protein. The sample consists of around 11,000 distinct CDR3 sequences, approximately 24% of them appearing once. The time point was: sample taken at primary tumor resection. Whole RNA came from tumor, nontumor lung or frozen PBMC and was sequenced without being sorted. The sequences come from PBMCs, collected at surgery. This receptor was identified in a female donor with early-stage non-small cell lung cancer. The V gene is TRBV11-2, the J gene TRBJ2-7, with TRBD1 matching 7 bases. The CDR3, as DNA: TGTGCCAGCAGCGTGGGACAGCACTCCTACGAGCAGTACTTC. Amino acid sequence: CASSVGQHSYEQYF.